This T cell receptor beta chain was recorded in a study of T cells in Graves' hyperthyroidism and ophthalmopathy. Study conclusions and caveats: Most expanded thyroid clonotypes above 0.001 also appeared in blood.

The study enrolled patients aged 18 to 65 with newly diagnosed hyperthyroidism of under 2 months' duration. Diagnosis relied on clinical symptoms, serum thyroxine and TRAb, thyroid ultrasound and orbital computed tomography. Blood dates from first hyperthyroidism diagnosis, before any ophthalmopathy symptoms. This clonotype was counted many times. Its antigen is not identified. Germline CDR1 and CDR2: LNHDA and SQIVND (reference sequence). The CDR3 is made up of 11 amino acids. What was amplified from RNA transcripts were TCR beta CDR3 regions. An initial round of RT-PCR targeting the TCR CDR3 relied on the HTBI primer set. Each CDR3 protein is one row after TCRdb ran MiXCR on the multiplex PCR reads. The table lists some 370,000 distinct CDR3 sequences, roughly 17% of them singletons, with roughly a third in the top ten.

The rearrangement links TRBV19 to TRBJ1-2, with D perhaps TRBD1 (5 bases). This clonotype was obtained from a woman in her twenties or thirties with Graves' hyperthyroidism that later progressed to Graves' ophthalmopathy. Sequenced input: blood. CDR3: CATDSLHGYTF. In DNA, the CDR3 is TGTGCTACCGACAGCCTCCATGGCTACACCTTC.